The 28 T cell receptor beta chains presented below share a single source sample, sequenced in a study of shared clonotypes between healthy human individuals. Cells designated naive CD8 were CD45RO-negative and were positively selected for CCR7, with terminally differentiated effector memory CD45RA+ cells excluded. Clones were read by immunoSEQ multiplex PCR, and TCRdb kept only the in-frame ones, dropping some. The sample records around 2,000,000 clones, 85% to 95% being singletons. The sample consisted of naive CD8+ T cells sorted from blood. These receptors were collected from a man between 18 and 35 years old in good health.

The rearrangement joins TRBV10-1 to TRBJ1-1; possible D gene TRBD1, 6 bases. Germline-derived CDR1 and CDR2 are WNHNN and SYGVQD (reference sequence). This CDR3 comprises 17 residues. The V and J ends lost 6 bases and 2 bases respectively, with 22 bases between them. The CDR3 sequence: CASRARGSRLANTEAFF. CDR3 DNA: TGCGCCAGCAGAGCCAGGGGCAGCCGGCTCGCAAACACTGAAGCTTTCTTT.

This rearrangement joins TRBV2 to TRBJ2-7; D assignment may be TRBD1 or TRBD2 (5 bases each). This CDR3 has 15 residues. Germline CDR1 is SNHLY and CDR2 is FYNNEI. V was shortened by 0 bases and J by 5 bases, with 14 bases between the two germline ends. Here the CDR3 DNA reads TGTGCCAGCAGTGAAGCACCGCAGGGTAGCGACGAGCAGTACTTC. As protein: CASSEAPQGSDEQYF.

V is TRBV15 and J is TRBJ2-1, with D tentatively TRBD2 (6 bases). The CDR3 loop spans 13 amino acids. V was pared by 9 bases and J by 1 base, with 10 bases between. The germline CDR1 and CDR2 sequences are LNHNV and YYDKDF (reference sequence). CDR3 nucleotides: TGTGCCACTAGCGGTTTGTCCTACAATGAGCAGTTCTTC. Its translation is CATSGLSYNEQFF.

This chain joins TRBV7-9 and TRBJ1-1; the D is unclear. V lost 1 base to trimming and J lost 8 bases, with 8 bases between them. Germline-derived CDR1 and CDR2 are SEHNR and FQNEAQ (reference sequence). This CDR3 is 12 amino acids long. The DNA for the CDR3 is TGTGCCAGCAGCTTAGGGGGATGGGAAGCTTTCTTT. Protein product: CASSLGGWEAFF. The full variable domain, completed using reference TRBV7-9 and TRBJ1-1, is DTGVSQNPRHKITKRGQNVTFRCDPISEHNRLYWYRQTLGQGPEFLTYFQNEAQLEKSRLLSDRFSAERPKGSFSTLEIQRTEQGDSAMYLCASSLGGWEAFFGQGTRLTVV.

As DNA, the CDR3 is TGTGCCAGCAGCCTCCCGGGGAGAGCACCCCTCCACTTT. Translation: CASSLPGRAPLHF. The chain uses TRBV6-1 and TRBJ1-6; D is ambiguous. The CDR3 spans 13 residues. Trimming took off 6 bases at V and 11 bases at J, with 14 bases between the two ends. CDR1 MNHNS and CDR2 SASEGT come from the germline V gene.

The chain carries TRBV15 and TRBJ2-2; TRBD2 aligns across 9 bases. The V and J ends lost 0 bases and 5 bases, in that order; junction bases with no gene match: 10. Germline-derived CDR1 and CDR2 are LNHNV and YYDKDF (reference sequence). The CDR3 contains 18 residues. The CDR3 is CATSRDQERGVRTGELFF. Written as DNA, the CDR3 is TGTGCCACCAGCAGAGATCAAGAGCGGGGGGTTAGAACCGGGGAGCTGTTTTTT.

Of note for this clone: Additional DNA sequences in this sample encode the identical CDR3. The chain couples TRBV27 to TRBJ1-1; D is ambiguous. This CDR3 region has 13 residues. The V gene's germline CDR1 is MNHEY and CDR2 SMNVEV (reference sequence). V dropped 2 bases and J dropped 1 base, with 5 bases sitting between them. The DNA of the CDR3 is TGTGCCAGCAGTTTAGTTGGGAACACTGAAGCTTTCTTT. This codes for CASSLVGNTEAFF.

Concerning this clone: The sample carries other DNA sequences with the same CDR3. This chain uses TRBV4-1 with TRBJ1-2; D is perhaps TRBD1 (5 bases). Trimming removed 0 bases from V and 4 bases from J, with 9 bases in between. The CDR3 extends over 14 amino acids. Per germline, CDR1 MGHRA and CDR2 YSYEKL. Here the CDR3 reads CASSQDRGSYGYTF. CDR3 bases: TGCGCCAGCAGCCAAGATCGGGGGAGCTATGGCTACACCTTC.

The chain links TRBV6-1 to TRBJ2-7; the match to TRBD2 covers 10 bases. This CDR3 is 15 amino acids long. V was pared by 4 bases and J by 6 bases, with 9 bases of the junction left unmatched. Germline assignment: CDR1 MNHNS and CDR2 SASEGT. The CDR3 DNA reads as TGTGCCAGCAGTGGAGCGGGAGGGCCCGTTGGCGAGCAGTACTTC. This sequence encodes CASSGAGGPVGEQYF.

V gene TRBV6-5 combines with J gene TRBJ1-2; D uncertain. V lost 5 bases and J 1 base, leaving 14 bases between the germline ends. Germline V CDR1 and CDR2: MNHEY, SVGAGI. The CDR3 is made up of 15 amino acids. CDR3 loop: CASSTLAGLNYGYTF. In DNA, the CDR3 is TGTGCCAGCAGTACCCTCGCGGGCCTTAACTATGGCTACACCTTC.

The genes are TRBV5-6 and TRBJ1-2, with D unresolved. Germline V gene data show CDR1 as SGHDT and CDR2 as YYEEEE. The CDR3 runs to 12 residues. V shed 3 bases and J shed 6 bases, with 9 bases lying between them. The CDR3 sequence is CASSWSDNGYTF. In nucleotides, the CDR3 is TGTGCCAGCAGCTGGAGCGATAATGGCTACACCTTC.

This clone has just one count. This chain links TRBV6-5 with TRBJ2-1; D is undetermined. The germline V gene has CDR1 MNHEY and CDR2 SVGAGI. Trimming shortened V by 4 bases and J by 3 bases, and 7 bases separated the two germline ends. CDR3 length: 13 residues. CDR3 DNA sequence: TGTGCCAGCAGTTTTCAACTCTACAATGAGCAGTTCTTC. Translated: CASSFQLYNEQFF.

CDR3 sequence (DNA): TGCAGCGTTGGGGGGACAGGGGTCTCTGGGGCCAACGTCCTGACTTTC. This codes for CSVGGTGVSGANVLTF. The chain joins TRBV29-1 to TRBJ2-6; 10 positions match TRBD1. Trimming removed 4 bases from V and 0 bases from J; junction bases left unmatched: 3. The V gene's germline CDR1 is SQVTM and CDR2 ANQGSEA. This CDR3 has 16 residues. The complete variable domain, with remaining parts taken from reference TRBV29-1 and TRBJ2-6, reads SAVISQKPSRDICQRGTSLTIQCQVDSQVTMMFWYRQQPGQSLTLIATANQGSEATYESGFVIDKFPISRPNLTFSTLTVSNMSPEDSSIYLCSVGGTGVSGANVLTFGAGSRLTVL.

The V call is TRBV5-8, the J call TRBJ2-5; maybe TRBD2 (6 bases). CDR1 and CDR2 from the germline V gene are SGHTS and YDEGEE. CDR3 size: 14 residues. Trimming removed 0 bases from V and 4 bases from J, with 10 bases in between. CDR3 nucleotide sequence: TGTGCCAGCAGCTTGGGACTAGATGGAGAGACCCAGTACTTC. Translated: CASSLGLDGETQYF.

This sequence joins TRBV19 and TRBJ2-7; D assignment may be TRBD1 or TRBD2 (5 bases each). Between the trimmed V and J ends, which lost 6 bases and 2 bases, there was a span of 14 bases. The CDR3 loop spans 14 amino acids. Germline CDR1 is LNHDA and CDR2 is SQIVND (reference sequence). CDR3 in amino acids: CASSPGPGPYEQYF. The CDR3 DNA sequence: TGTGCCAGTAGCCCGGGACCGGGGCCCTACGAGCAGTACTTC. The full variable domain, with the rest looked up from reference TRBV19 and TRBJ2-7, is DGGITQSPKYLFRKEGQNVTLSCEQNLNHDAMYWYRQDPGQGLRLIYYSQIVNDFQKGDIAEGYSVSREKKESFPLTVTSAQKNPTAFYLCASSPGPGPYEQYFGPGTRLTVT.

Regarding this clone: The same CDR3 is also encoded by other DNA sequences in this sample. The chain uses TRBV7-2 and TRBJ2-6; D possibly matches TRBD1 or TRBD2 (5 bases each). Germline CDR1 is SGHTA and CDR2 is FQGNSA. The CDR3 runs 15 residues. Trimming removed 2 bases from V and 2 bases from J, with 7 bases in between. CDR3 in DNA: TGTGCCAGCAGCTTACTGGGGGCTGGGGCCAACGTCCTGACTTTC. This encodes CASSLLGAGANVLTF. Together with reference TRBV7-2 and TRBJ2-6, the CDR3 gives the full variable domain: GAGVSQSPSNKVTEKGKDVELRCDPISGHTALYWYRQSLGQGLEFLIYFQGNSAPDKSGLPSDRFSAERTGGSVSTLTIQRTQQEDSAVYLCASSLLGAGANVLTFGAGSRLTVL.

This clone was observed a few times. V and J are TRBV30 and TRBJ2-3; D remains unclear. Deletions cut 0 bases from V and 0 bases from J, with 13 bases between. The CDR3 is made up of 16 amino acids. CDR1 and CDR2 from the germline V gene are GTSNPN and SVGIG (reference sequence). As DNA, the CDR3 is TGTGCCTGGAGTGTCCTCTCCGCCCCCAGCACAGATACGCAGTATTTT. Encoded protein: CAWSVLSAPSTDTQYF.

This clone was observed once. The chain's CDR3 is CASSREPGTESSYEQYF. CDR3 in DNA: TGCGCCAGCAGCCGCGAACCCGGGACGGAAAGCTCCTACGAGCAGTACTTC. The chain links TRBV4-1 to TRBJ2-7; D possibly matches TRBD1 or TRBD2 (5 bases each). Trimming took off 4 bases at V and 0 bases at J, with 19 bases between the two ends. Looked up from germline, CDR1 is MGHRA and CDR2 is YSYEKL. The CDR3 totals 17 residues.

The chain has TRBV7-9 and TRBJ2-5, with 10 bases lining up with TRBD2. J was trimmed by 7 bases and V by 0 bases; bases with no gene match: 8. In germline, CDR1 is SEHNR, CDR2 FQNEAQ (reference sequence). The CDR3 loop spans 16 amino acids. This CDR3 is CASSLAGAGGPGTQYF. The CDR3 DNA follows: TGTGCCAGCAGCTTAGCTGGAGCGGGAGGGCCCGGGACCCAGTACTTC.

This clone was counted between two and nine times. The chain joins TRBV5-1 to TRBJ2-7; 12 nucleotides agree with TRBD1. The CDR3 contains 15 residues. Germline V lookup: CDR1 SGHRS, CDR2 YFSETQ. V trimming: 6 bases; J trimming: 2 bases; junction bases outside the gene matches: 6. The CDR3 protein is CASTEGQGATYEQYF. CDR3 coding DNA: TGCGCCAGCACCGAGGGACAGGGGGCGACCTACGAGCAGTACTTC.

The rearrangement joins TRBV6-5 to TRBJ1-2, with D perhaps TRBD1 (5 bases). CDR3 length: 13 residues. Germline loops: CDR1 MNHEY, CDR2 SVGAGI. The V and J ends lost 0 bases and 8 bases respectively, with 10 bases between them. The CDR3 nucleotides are TGTGCCAGCAGTTACTCGCCAGGGCGGGGCTACACCTTC. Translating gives CASSYSPGRGYTF.

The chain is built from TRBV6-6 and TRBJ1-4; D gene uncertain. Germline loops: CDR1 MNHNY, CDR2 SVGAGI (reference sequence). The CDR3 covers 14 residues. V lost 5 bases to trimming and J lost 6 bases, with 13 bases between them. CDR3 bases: TGTGCCAGCAGTACCCTGGACGGAGATGAAAAACTGTTTTTT. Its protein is CASSTLDGDEKLFF.

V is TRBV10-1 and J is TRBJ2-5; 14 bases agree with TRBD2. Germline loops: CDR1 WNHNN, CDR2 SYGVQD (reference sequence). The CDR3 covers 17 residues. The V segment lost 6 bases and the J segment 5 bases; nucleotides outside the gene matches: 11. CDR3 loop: CASSLGTSGGLGETQYF. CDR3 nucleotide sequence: TGCGCCAGCAGCCTGGGGACTAGCGGGGGCCTGGGGGAGACCCAGTACTTC.

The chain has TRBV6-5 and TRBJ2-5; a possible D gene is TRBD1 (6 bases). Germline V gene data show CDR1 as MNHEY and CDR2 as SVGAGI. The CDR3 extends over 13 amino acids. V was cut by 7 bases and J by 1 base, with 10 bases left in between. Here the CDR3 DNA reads TGTGCCAGCACCCAACAGGGCCAAGAGACCCAGTACTTC. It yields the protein CASTQQGQETQYF.

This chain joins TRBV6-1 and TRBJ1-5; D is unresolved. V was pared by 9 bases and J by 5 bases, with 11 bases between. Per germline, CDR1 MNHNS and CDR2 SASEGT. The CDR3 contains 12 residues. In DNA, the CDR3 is TGTGCCAGTTGGACGTTCTATCAGCCCCAGCATTTT. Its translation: CASWTFYQPQHF.

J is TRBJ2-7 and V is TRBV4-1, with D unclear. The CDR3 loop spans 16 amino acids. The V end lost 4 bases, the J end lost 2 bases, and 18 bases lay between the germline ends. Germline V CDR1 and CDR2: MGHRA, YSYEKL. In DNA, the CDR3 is TGCGCCAGCAGCCCCATATCTGCCCCTCGAACCTACGAGCAGTACTTC. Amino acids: CASSPISAPRTYEQYF.

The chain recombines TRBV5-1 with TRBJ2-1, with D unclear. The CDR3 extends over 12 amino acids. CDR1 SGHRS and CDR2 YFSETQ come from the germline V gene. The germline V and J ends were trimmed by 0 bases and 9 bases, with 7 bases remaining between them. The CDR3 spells CASSLEYSEQFF. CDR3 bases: TGCGCCAGCAGCTTGGAATACTCTGAGCAGTTCTTC.

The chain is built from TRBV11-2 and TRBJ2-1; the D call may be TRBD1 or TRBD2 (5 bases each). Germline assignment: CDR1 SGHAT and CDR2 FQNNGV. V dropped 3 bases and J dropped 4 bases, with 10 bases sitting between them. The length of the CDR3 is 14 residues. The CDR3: CASSFEGKYNEQFF. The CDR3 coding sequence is TGTGCCAGCAGCTTTGAGGGGAAATACAATGAGCAGTTCTTC.